The sequence of this TCR beta chain was determined in a study of blood T cell repertoires in COVID-19. As for the study in general: Researchers got acute and convalescent COVID-19 samples from the United States, Italy and Spain. From T cells, B-cell-depleted T cells, or PBMCs came the material, which was cDNA or gDNA.

This clone was counted a single time. The J segment lost 8 bases and the V segment lost 0 bases, leaving 3 bases of the junction unmatched. CDR3 length: 16 residues. Germline V CDR1 and CDR2: SGHAT, FQNNGV. TCRdb keeps only in-frame clones here, not all; method: immunoSEQ multiplex PCR. The sample holds over 120,000 clones, just under 90% seen once. This receptor was obtained from a woman aged 45 to 65 with active or convalescent COVID-19. V is TRBV11-2 and J is TRBJ2-1, with 14 bases identical to TRBD2. Material for sequencing was peripheral blood. DNA of the CDR3: TGTGCCAGCAGCTTAGATTCGGGACTAGCGGGAGATGAGCAGTTCTTC. Translated: CASSLDSGLAGDEQFF.